The clone carrying this T cell receptor (beta chain) has only one observation. Its antigen is still unknown. This PCR relied on a set of 60 Vbeta primers and 13 Jbeta primers. Only in-frame clones appear in the TCRdb table, and some are missing; sequencing was by immunoSEQ multiplex PCR. This sample has around 200,000 clones; 75% to 80% occur once, and the top ten carry around 2%. The sample comes from a study of cytomegalovirus exposure and HLA in healthy donors. Study-level findings and limits: Cytomegalovirus-associated status was assigned to some 180 TCR beta chains.

CDR1 and CDR2 (germline): SGHRS, YFSETQ. There are 16 residues in the CDR3. V trimming: 0 bases; J trimming: 5 bases; junction bases outside the gene matches: 8. The source of this sequence is a man younger than 35 in good health and CMV-seronegative. The sample was PBMCs. The chain couples TRBV5-1 to TRBJ2-1, with 7 nucleotides matching TRBD2. The CDR3 protein is CASSLGSAGPNNEQFF. The CDR3 DNA reads as TGCGCCAGCAGCTTGGGGTCAGCGGGGCCGAACAATGAGCAGTTCTTC.